This TCR beta chain was sequenced in a study of T cells in Graves' hyperthyroidism and ophthalmopathy. Regarding the study as a whole: Most clonotypes that expanded in the thyroid above 0.001 also showed up in blood.

The CDR3 extends over 12 amino acids. Germline V gene lookup returns CDR1 LGHDT and CDR2 YNNKEL (reference sequence). Trimming took 0 bases from V and 3 from J, leaving 3 bases between them. This clonotype was counted at least ten times. Its antigen is undetermined. RNA transcripts gave rise to amplified TCR beta CDR3 regions. With the HTBI primer set, the TCR CDR3 went through a first round of RT-PCR. TCRdb analysed the multiplex PCR reads with MiXCR anew, one entry per CDR3 protein. The profile shows about 610,000 distinct CDR3 sequences, 16% of them singletons. Patients were excluded because of uncontrolled infection, other autoimmune disease, pregnancy or lactation. Extraction of PBMCs used roughly 10 ml of fresh peripheral blood.

The receptor was isolated from a woman in her thirties or forties with Graves' ophthalmopathy. The chain couples TRBV3-1 to TRBJ2-7; D unresolved. Sequencing was performed on blood. This chain's CDR3 is CASSQESYEQYF. The CDR3 bases are TGTGCCAGCAGCCAAGAGAGCTACGAGCAGTACTTC.